This is a list of T cell receptor beta chains from one sample in a study of blood T cell repertoires in COVID-19. TCRdb keeps only in-frame clones here, not all; method: immunoSEQ multiplex PCR. This sample has 200,000 to 300,000 clones, with 80% to 90% found just once. The source material was peripheral blood. The source of these receptors is a woman of 80 years or more with COVID-19, enrolled during active disease. Both conserved end residues are trimmed from each CDR3. Clone size is given for some rows only: seen once, a few or many times, or a class if the clone is expanded.

>TRBJ2-2|TRBV6-5|.
ASSSLAGGTGELF
>TRBJ2-7|TRBV29-1|.
SALLDSRDEQY
>TRBJ1-5|TRBV7-2|.
ASSPLGQPQH
>TRBJ1-6|TRBV10-1|.
ASSGGRDSPLH
>TRBJ2-1|TRBV4-1|.
ASSQEPRASGTNKEQF
>TRBJ2-7|TRBV5-1|once
ASSLGGSKPSYEQY
>TRBJ2-5|TRBV10-1|.
ASSYSGGDSETQY
>TRBJ2-5|TRBV19|.
ASSARGRETQY
>TRBJ1-5|TRBV18|.
ASSPQVGNQPQH
>TRBJ2-2|TRBV14|.
ASSQHGSGRTGELF
>TRBJ2-1|TRBV11-2|.
ASSKGLAGGNEQF
>TRBJ2-3|TRBV5-8|.
ASSLEPDTTDTQY
>TRBJ2-7|TRBV18|.
ASSPLIPAPGGYEQY
>TRBJ2-4|TRBV6-2/TRBV6-3|.
ASSLRLAPQDIQY
>TRBJ1-1|TRBV12-3/TRBV12-4|.
AIQDRGNTEAF
>TRBJ2-1|TRBV5-1|.
ASSPNTAGGSGEQF
>TRBJ2-6|TRBV28|.
ASSLISGANVLT
>TRBJ1-6|TRBV6-1|few
ASSEAGRINSPLH
>TRBJ1-1|TRBV20-1|.
SASPGTGGSNTEAF
>TRBJ2-7|TRBV6-2/TRBV6-3|.
ASSRTSGGTYEQY
>TRBJ1-5|TRBV10-3|.
AISESKGGQPQH
>TRBJ1-2|TRBV27|.
ASSLYQGGGYT
>TRBJ2-3|TRBV6-5|.
ASSRTSGLNTQY
>TRBJ2-1|TRBV7-8|.
ASTQSAAGLGNEQF
>TRBJ2-7|TRBV18|.
ASSPDSSYEQY
>TRBJ2-4|TRBV5-1|.
ASSLKSGAVAKNIQY
>TRBJ2-1|TRBV14|.
ASSLPGTGKQF
>TRBJ2-2|TRBV7-3|.
ASSILAGGTRELF
>TRBJ1-2|TRBV19|.
ASSIALYGYT
>TRBJ2-1|TRBV9|.
ASSSGEGSYNEQF
>TRBJ1-2|TRBV10-1|once
ASSREVANYGYT
>TRBJ2-1|TRBV4-2|.
ASSQDLNEQF
>TRBJ1-1|TRBV6-5|.
ASSIGGTRTEAF
>TRBJ1-4|TRBV27|.
ASSPGEGRGNEKLF
>TRBJ2-3|TRBV2|.
ASRSGSIIGDTQY
>TRBJ1-6|TRBV30|once
AWSVLRGAVSPLH
>TRBJ1-2|TRBV5-1|few
ASSLEAGQGDPYT
>TRBJ1-1|TRBV2|.
ATQEQGTNTEAF
>TRBJ1-2|TRBV29-1|.
TPTGGYT
>TRBJ2-5|TRBV20-1|.
SARVSGTQY
>TRBJ2-1|TRBV7-2|.
ASSFPGNEQF
>TRBJ1-6|TRBV6-2/TRBV6-3|.
ASSPQLTSPLH
>TRBJ2-7|TRBV5-1|once
ASSLGAGVVSYEQY
>TRBJ1-2|TRBV19|.
ASSIRGPLDYGYT
>TRBJ1-1|TRBV19|.
ASSQAVNTEAF
>TRBJ2-1|TRBV28|.
ASSSFPGQGSKRSDEQF
>TRBJ2-2|TRBV28|.
ASLSTGLRITNTGELF
>TRBJ1-1|TRBV30|.
AWKIMNTEAF
>TRBJ2-4|TRBV6-6|.
ASRPQGAQNIQY
>TRBJ1-5|TRBV7-2|few
ASSSIGGVNQPQH
>TRBJ2-7|TRBV18|once
ASSPLPPSGYYEQY
>TRBJ2-1|TRBV3-1/TRBV3-2|.
ASSPLFRDGGYNEQF
>TRBJ1-2|TRBV2|.
ASSEVQGSSGYT
>TRBJ1-4|TRBV29-1|.
SVEESTNRLF
>TRBJ2-1|TRBV5-1|.
ASSLGGTAYGGEQF
>TRBJ1-1|TRBV30|.
ACQTVMNTEAF
>TRBJ1-6|TRBV2|.
ASRTGGEVSPLH
>TRBJ1-2|TRBV29-1|many
SGGGQGSSDYGYT
>TRBJ1-1|TRBV28|.
ASSYTGGDTEAF